This is a list of T cell receptor beta chains from one sample in a study of regulatory dendritic cells for organ transplantation. The assay was immunoSEQ multiplex PCR, and TCRdb's table has in-frame clones only and misses some. The sample has fewer than 13,000 clones, around 66% seen once. Sequencing input: memory CD8+ T cells from blood. Receptors were obtained from a human donor in good health. Both conserved end residues are part of each CDR3. The D gene is left open where the match is weak. Clone size is stated in some rows and not others, as once, few, many or a class when expanded.

V gene: TRBV6-5; clone size: .; J gene: TRBJ2-7; D gene: TRBD2; CDR3 DNA: TGTGCCAGCAGTTACACTAGCGGGAGTTACGAGCAGTACTTC; CDR3 protein: CASSYTSGSYEQYF
V gene: TRBV6-4; clone size: .; J gene: TRBJ2-3; D gene: .; CDR3 DNA: TGTGCCAGCAGTGAAACAGGGCCGGGCGGGGGTGCAGATACGCAGTATTTT; CDR3 protein: CASSETGPGGGADTQYF
V gene: TRBV4-3; clone size: few; J gene: TRBJ2-6; D gene: .; CDR3 DNA: TGCGCCAGCAGCCAAGATGGGACCTCTGGGGCCAACGTCCTGACTTTC; CDR3 protein: CASSQDGTSGANVLTF
V gene: TRBV19; clone size: .; J gene: TRBJ2-7; D gene: TRBD2; CDR3 DNA: TGTGCCAGTAGAAATAAAGCGGGAGACCCCTACGAGCAGTACTTC; CDR3 protein: CASRNKAGDPYEQYF
V gene: TRBV7-2; clone size: few; J gene: TRBJ1-1; D gene: .; CDR3 DNA: TGTGCCAGCAGCTTAAGATCGGGCACTGAAGCTTTCTTT; CDR3 protein: CASSLRSGTEAFF
V gene: TRBV2; clone size: .; J gene: TRBJ2-2; D gene: TRBD2; CDR3 DNA: TGTGCCAGTCTAGCGGGCTACACCGGGGAGCTGTTTTTT; CDR3 protein: CASLAGYTGELFF
V gene: TRBV27; clone size: few; J gene: TRBJ2-7; D gene: TRBD2; CDR3 DNA: TGTGCCAGCAGTCCGGGACTAGCGGGAGCATACGAGCAGTACTTC; CDR3 protein: CASSPGLAGAYEQYF
V gene: TRBV11-2; clone size: .; J gene: TRBJ2-3; D gene: TRBD2; CDR3 DNA: TGTGCCAGCAGCTTTCTAGGGAGGGCCCCAGATACGCAGTATTTT; CDR3 protein: CASSFLGRAPDTQYF
V gene: TRBV4-3; clone size: .; J gene: TRBJ2-2; D gene: .; CDR3 DNA: TGCGCCAGCAGCCAAGGGATTTTTGCCACCGGGGAGCTGTTTTTT; CDR3 protein: CASSQGIFATGELFF
V gene: TRBV4-2; clone size: .; J gene: TRBJ2-7; D gene: .; CDR3 DNA: TGTGCCAGCAGCCAAGGAAGTTCGCGGCAGCTGAGCTCCTACGAGCAGTACTTC; CDR3 protein: CASSQGSSRQLSSYEQYF
V gene: TRBV7-2; clone size: .; J gene: TRBJ2-2; D gene: .; CDR3 DNA: TGTGCCAGCAGCTTAGCCCTCACCGGGGAGCTGTTTTTT; CDR3 protein: CASSLALTGELFF
V gene: TRBV30; clone size: .; J gene: TRBJ2-2; D gene: .; CDR3 DNA: TGTGCCTGGAGTACAGGACCCACCGGGGAGCTGTTTTTT; CDR3 protein: CAWSTGPTGELFF
V gene: TRBV7-8; clone size: few; J gene: TRBJ2-3; D gene: TRBD2; CDR3 DNA: TGTGCCAGCAGCCTACTAGCGGGGGGGAACACAGATACGCAGTATTTT; CDR3 protein: CASSLLAGGNTDTQYF
V gene: TRBV7-9; clone size: .; J gene: TRBJ1-2; D gene: TRBD1; CDR3 DNA: TGTGCCAGCAAAAACAGGGGAGCTGGCTACACCTTC; CDR3 protein: CASKNRGAGYTF
V gene: TRBV25-1; clone size: medium-sized; J gene: TRBJ2-1; D gene: .; CDR3 DNA: TGTGCCAGCACGGAGGGACCCTTGGACAATGAGCAGTTCTTC; CDR3 protein: CASTEGPLDNEQFF
V gene: TRBV7-9; clone size: .; J gene: TRBJ1-1; D gene: .; CDR3 DNA: TGTGCCAGCACCACCGCGGTTGGTCTTCACACTGAAGCTTTCTTT; CDR3 protein: CASTTAVGLHTEAFF
V gene: TRBV2; clone size: .; J gene: TRBJ1-2; D gene: .; CDR3 DNA: TGTGCCAGCAGTGCTTCTGGGGGCTTTGGCTACACCTTC; CDR3 protein: CASSASGGFGYTF
V gene: TRBV15; clone size: .; J gene: TRBJ1-5; D gene: .; CDR3 DNA: TGTGCCACCAGCGGGCGGGTTTCGAATCAGCCCCAGCATTTT; CDR3 protein: CATSGRVSNQPQHF
V gene: TRBV19; clone size: medium-sized; J gene: TRBJ2-6; D gene: .; CDR3 DNA: TGTGCCAGTAGTACTGCGGTGGATGGGGCCAACGTCCTGACTTTC; CDR3 protein: CASSTAVDGANVLTF
V gene: TRBV7-9; clone size: .; J gene: TRBJ2-2; D gene: .; CDR3 DNA: TGTGCCAACACCAAGGGGGGGCAGTCCCCCGGGGAGCTGTTTTTT; CDR3 protein: CANTKGGQSPGELFF
V gene: TRBV7-6; clone size: .; J gene: TRBJ1-5; D gene: .; CDR3 DNA: TGTGCCAGCAGCTTAGAGGCATCCAGCAATCAGCCCCAGCATTTT; CDR3 protein: CASSLEASSNQPQHF
V gene: TRBV5-4; clone size: .; J gene: TRBJ1-2; D gene: .; CDR3 DNA: TGTGCCAGCAGCTTTTTCCAGGGGTCCCTCCTCTATGGCTACACCTTC; CDR3 protein: CASSFFQGSLLYGYTF
V gene: TRBV27; clone size: .; J gene: TRBJ2-1; D gene: TRBD1; CDR3 DNA: TGTGCCAGCAGTACGGCAGGGGGCAATGAGCAGTTCTTC; CDR3 protein: CASSTAGGNEQFF
V gene: TRBV7-9; clone size: .; J gene: TRBJ2-7; D gene: TRBD1; CDR3 DNA: TGTGCCAGCACCTGGGAGGGGACAGGGACCTACGAGCAGTACTTC; CDR3 protein: CASTWEGTGTYEQYF
V gene: TRBV28; clone size: .; J gene: TRBJ1-1; D gene: .; CDR3 DNA: TGTGCCAGCAGTTTTCCACAGACAGTAGAAGCTTTCTTT; CDR3 protein: CASSFPQTVEAFF
V gene: TRBV27; clone size: once; J gene: TRBJ2-1; D gene: TRBD2; CDR3 DNA: TGTGCCAGCAAAGAAGGCACCGATAGCGGGCCACAGTTCTTC; CDR3 protein: CASKEGTDSGPQFF
V gene: TRBV6-6; clone size: .; J gene: TRBJ2-5; D gene: .; CDR3 DNA: TGTGCCCTCGGGTTTGGAGAGACCCAGTACTTC; CDR3 protein: CALGFGETQYF
V gene: TRBV9; clone size: .; J gene: TRBJ2-5; D gene: TRBD1; CDR3 DNA: TGTGCCAGCAGCGCCGGGACAGGAGGCACAGAGACCCAGTACTTC; CDR3 protein: CASSAGTGGTETQYF
V gene: TRBV13; clone size: .; J gene: TRBJ2-3; D gene: TRBD1; CDR3 DNA: TGTGCCAGCAGCTCAAACAGGGGGTGGTCAGATACGCAGTATTTT; CDR3 protein: CASSSNRGWSDTQYF
V gene: TRBV27; clone size: .; J gene: TRBJ2-1; D gene: .; CDR3 DNA: TGTGCCAGCAGTTCCTTTGGACCAGGCGCGGGCAATGAGCAGTTCTTC; CDR3 protein: CASSSFGPGAGNEQFF
V gene: TRBV27; clone size: .; J gene: TRBJ2-7; D gene: .; CDR3 DNA: TGTGCCAGCAGTGGCCCGCCTACGGAGTGGTACTTC; CDR3 protein: CASSGPPTEWYF
V gene: TRBV29-1; clone size: .; J gene: TRBJ2-7; D gene: .; CDR3 DNA: TGCAGCGTCGCGGACGGCGAAGTGGGCGAGCAGTACTTC; CDR3 protein: CSVADGEVGEQYF
V gene: TRBV2; clone size: .; J gene: TRBJ1-5; D gene: .; CDR3 DNA: TGTGCCAGCAGTGAAGAAGGGTATAGCAATCAGCCCCAGCATTTT; CDR3 protein: CASSEEGYSNQPQHF
V gene: TRBV4-3; clone size: .; J gene: TRBJ2-1; D gene: TRBD2; CDR3 DNA: TGCGCCAGCAGCCAAGATCCGACTAGCGGGAAAGGCTACAATGAGCAGTTCTTC; CDR3 protein: CASSQDPTSGKGYNEQFF
V gene: TRBV19; clone size: .; J gene: TRBJ1-1; D gene: TRBD1; CDR3 DNA: TGTGCCAGTAGTATTTATGGGACAGTCAACACTGAAGCTTTCTTT; CDR3 protein: CASSIYGTVNTEAFF
V gene: TRBV28; clone size: .; J gene: TRBJ2-7; D gene: TRBD2; CDR3 DNA: TGTGCCAGCAGTTCGAAGCGGGAAGGGACCTACGAGCAGTACTTC; CDR3 protein: CASSSKREGTYEQYF
V gene: TRBV7-2; clone size: .; J gene: TRBJ2-2; D gene: TRBD2; CDR3 DNA: TGTGCCAGCAGCTCCTACGGACTAGCGGGACACACCGGGGAGCTGTTTTTT; CDR3 protein: CASSSYGLAGHTGELFF
V gene: TRBV6-4; clone size: .; J gene: TRBJ2-2; D gene: .; CDR3 DNA: TGTGCCAGCAGTAAGGACGGGGACACCGGGGAGCTGTTTTTT; CDR3 protein: CASSKDGDTGELFF
V gene: TRBV15; clone size: .; J gene: TRBJ2-7; D gene: TRBD2; CDR3 DNA: TGTGCCACCAGCAGAGGCGCCGGACTAGCCTACGAGCAGTACTTC; CDR3 protein: CATSRGAGLAYEQYF
V gene: TRBV28; clone size: .; J gene: TRBJ1-2; D gene: .; CDR3 DNA: TGTGCCAGCAGTTTTGCCCTCTATGGCTACACCTTC; CDR3 protein: CASSFALYGYTF